These 4 T cell receptor beta chains were sequenced from one sample in a study of CD4+ T cells in melanoma. The protocol was immunoSEQ multiplex PCR, while the TCRdb copy is restricted to in-frame clones and leaves out a portion. The data contain about 15,000 clones, less than 70% of them seen just once; the ten biggest clones take up over 11%. Input material: cells from a culture (not recorded whether cultured in vitro). The receptors were gathered from a human donor with melanoma.

The V and J genes are TRBV11-3 and TRBJ2-1; 7 nucleotides line up with TRBD1. V lost 0 bases, J lost 4 bases, and 0 bases stayed unmatched. From germline, CDR1 is SGHNT and CDR2 YENEEA. The CDR3 extends over 14 amino acids. The CDR3 nucleotides read TGTGCCAGCAGCTTAGAGGGACAGTACAATGAGCAGTTCTTC. The encoded protein is CASSLEGQYNEQFF.

The count of this clone is one. The CDR3 nucleotides are TGTGCCAGCAGCTCTTATAGGAGACAGGGCTCTGGGGCCAACGTCCTGACTTTC. Its translation is CASSSYRRQGSGANVLTF. V usage is TRBV11-2 and J usage is TRBJ2-6; 7 positions agree with TRBD1. The germline V gene encodes CDR1 SGHAT and CDR2 FQNNGV. The CDR3 contains 18 residues. V trimming: 4 bases; J trimming: 0 bases; junction bases outside the gene matches: 9. Together with reference TRBV11-2 and TRBJ2-6, the CDR3 gives the full variable domain: EAGVAQSPRYKIIEKRQSVAFWCNPISGHATLYWYQQILGQGPKLLIQFQNNGVVDDSQLPKDRFSAERLKGVDSTLKIQPAKLEDSAVYLCASSSYRRQGSGANVLTFGAGSRLTVL.

V usage is TRBV7-3 and J usage is TRBJ1-4, with a weak D call TRBD1 (6 bases). The V gene lost 6 bases and the J gene lost 10 bases, with 21 bases spanning the gap. The CDR3 loop spans 15 amino acids. From germline, CDR1 is SGHTA and CDR2 FQGTGA. The CDR3 spells CASSELRDTAGKLFF. CDR3 nucleotide sequence: TGTGCCAGCAGTGAACTCCGGGACACAGCTGGAAAACTGTTTTTT.

This clone was counted between two and nine times. This chain connects TRBV7-9 to TRBJ1-4; D may be TRBD1 (5 bases). There are 15 residues in the CDR3. The germline V gene has CDR1 SEHNR and CDR2 FQNEAQ (reference sequence). Deletions cut 4 bases from V and 7 bases from J, with 16 bases between. CDR3 protein: CASSSRASSAEKLFF. CDR3 coding DNA: TGTGCCAGCAGCTCCAGGGCGAGTAGTGCTGAAAAACTGTTTTTT.